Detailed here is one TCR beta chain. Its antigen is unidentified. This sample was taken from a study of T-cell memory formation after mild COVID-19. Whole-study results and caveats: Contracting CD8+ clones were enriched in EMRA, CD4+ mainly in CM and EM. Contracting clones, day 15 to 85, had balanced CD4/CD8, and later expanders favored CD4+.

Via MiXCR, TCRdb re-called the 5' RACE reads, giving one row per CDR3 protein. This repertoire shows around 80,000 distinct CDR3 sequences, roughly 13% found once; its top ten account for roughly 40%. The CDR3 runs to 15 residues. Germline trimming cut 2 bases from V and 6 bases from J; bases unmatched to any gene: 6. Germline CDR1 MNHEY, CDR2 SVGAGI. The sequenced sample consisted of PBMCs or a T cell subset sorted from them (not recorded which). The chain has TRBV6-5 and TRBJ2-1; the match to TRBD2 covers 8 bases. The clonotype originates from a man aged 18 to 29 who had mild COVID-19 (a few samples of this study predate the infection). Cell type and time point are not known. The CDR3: CASSYIGGGRNEQFF. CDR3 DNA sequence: TGTGCCAGCAGTTACATCGGGGGGGGCCGCAATGAGCAGTTCTTC.